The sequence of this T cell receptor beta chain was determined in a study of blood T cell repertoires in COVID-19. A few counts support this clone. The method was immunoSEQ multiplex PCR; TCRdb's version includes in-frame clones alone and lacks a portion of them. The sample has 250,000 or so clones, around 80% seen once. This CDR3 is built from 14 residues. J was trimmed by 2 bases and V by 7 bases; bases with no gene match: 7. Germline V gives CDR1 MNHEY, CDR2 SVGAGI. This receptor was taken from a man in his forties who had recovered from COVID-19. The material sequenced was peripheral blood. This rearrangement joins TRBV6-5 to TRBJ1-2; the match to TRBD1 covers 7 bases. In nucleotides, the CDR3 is TGTGCCAGCATCCAAGGGGGCGCGAACTATGGCTACACCTTC. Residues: CASIQGGANYGYTF.